This T cell receptor (beta chain) was sequenced during a study of cytomegalovirus exposure and HLA in healthy donors. Study summary: Of roughly 400 genotyped donors, 80% to 85% grouped in the Caucasian-associated ancestry cluster.

This CDR3 spans 13 amino acids. Germline values: CDR1 SGHTA, CDR2 FQGNSA. V lost 8 bases to trimming and J lost 2 bases, with 13 bases between them. Concerning this clone: Its antigen remains unidentified.

Study-wide findings and caveats: Reportedly, a later analysis found an Asian-associated ancestry cluster had fewer N-insertions than the roughly 700-donor mean. There were several of the most significant clusters that appeared linked to common viral pathogens in a later analysis. Later, an analysis showed that TCR beta chains associated with HLA were more clonally expanded than others that were equally common.

Primers: 60 Vbeta forward and 13 Jbeta reverse. Profiling relied on immunoSEQ multiplex PCR, and the TCRdb table lists in-frame clones only, not all of them. The sample includes approximately 120,000 clones, approximately 80% seen only once; the top ten take around 9.9%. The chain links TRBV7-2 to TRBJ2-7; possibly TRBD1 for D (6 bases). Sequenced sample: PBMCs. This clonotype originated in a man aged 35 to 55 in good health and CMV-seropositive. CDR3 coding DNA: TGTGCCAGCGGGACACCGAATGCCTACGAGCAGTACTTC. Protein: CASGTPNAYEQYF.